This TCR beta chain was sequenced in a study of blood T cell repertoires in COVID-19. Study-wide context: Sites in the United States, Italy and Spain provided acute and convalescent COVID-19 samples. T cells, B-cell-depleted T cells, or PBMCs supplied cDNA or gDNA.

CDR1 SGHTA and CDR2 FQGNSA come from the germline V gene. Trimming removed 3 bases at V and 1 base at J, with 12 bases between. This CDR3 region has 16 residues. As processed by the authors: Reference gene primer amplification yielded estimated nucleated cell counts. Data came from immunoSEQ multiplex PCR; TCRdb stores just in-frame clones and leaves some out. The D gene and trimming were derived from the DNA, and the V and J assignments and clone size from that table. The sample gives 200,000 to 250,000 clones, about nine tenths of which show up once; less than 3% is in the top ten. J is TRBJ2-2 and V is TRBV7-2; D gene ambiguous. This TCR was recovered from a woman aged 55-75 years with acute or convalescent COVID-19. Sequencing input: peripheral blood. The CDR3 coding sequence is TGTGCCAGCAGCTTCTTCCTCAGAGGGAACACCGGGGAGCTGTTTTTT. This gives the protein CASSFFLRGNTGELFF.